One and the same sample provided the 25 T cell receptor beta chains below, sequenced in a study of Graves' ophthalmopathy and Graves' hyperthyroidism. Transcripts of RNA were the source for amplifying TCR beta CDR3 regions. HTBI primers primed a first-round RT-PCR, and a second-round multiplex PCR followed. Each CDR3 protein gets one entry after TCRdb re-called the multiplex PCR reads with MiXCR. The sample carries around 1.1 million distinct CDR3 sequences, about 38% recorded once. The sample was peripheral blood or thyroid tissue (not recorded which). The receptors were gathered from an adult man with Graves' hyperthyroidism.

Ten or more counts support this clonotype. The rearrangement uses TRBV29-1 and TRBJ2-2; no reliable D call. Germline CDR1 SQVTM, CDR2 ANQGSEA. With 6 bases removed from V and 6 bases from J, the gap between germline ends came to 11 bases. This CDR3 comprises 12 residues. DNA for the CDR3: TGCAGCGTCCCCAAGGGCTCCGGGGAGCTGTTTTTT. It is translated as CSVPKGSGELFF.

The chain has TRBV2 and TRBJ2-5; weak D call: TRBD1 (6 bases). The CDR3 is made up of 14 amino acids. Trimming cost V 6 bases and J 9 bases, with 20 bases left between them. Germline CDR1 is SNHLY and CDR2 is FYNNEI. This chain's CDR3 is CASRADRTNQPQYF. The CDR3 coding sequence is TGTGCCAGCAGGGCGGACAGAACCAATCAGCCCCAGTACTTC.

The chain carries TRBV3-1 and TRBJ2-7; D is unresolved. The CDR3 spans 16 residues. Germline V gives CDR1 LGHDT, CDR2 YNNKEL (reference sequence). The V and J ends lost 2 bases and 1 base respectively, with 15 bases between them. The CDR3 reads CASSQRVQTGSYEQYF. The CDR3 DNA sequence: TGTGCCAGCAGCCAACGGGTGCAGACGGGTTCCTACGAGCAGTACTTC.

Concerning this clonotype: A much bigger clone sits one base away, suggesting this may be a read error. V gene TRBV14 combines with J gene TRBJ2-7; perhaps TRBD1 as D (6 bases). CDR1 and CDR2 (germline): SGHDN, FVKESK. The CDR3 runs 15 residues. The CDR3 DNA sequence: TGTGCCAGCAGCCAAGTACAGGGACATCTTGCCGAGCACTACTTC. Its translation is CASSQVQGHLAEHYF. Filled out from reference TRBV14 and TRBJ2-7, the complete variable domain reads EAGVTQFPSHSVIEKGQTVTLRCDPISGHDNLYWYRRVMGKEIKFLLHFVKESKQDESGMPNNRFLAERTGGTYSTLKVQPAELEDSGVYFCASSQVQGHLAEHYFGPGTRLTVT.

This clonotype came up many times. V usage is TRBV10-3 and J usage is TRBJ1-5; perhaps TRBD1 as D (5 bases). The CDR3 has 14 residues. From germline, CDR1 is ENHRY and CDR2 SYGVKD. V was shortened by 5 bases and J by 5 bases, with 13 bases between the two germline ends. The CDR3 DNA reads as TGTGCCATCAGTCAAGGACTGGGGGATCAGCCCCAGCATTTT. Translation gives CAISQGLGDQPQHF.

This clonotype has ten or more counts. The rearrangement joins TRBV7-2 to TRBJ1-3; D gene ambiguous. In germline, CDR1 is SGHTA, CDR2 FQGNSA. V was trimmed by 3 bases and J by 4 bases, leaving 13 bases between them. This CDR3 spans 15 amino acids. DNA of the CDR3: TGTGCCAGCAGCTTGAATCAGGCCCCGGGAAACACCATATATTTT. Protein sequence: CASSLNQAPGNTIYF. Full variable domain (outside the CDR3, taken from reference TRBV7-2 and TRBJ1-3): GAGVSQSPSNKVTEKGKDVELRCDPISGHTALYWYRQSLGQGLEFLIYFQGNSAPDKSGLPSDRFSAERTGGSVSTLTIQRTQQEDSAVYLCASSLNQAPGNTIYFGEGSWLTVV.

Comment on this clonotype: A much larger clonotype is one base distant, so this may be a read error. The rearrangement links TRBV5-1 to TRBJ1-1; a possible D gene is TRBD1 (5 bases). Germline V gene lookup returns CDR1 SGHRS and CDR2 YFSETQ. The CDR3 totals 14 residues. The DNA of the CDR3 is TGCGCCAGCAGCTTGGCAGGGACGAGAACTGAAACTTTCTTT. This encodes CASSLAGTRTETFF.

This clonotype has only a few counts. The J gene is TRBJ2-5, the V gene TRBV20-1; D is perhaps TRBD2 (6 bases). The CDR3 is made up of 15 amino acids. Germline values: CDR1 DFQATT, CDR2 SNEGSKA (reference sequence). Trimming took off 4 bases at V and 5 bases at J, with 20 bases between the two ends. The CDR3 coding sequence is TGCAGTGCTACCGAACTAGCTAGTTTAGGGGAGACCCAGTACTTC. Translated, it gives CSATELASLGETQYF.

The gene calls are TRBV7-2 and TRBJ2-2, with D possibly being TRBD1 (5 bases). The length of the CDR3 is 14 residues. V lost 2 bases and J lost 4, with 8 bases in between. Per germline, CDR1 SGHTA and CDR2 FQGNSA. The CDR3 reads CASSLRQITGELFF. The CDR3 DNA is TGTGCCAGCAGCTTACGACAGATCACCGGGGAGCTGTTTTTT. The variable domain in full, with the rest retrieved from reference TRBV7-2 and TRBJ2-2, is GAGVSQSPSNKVTEKGKDVELRCDPISGHTALYWYRQSLGQGLEFLIYFQGNSAPDKSGLPSDRFSAERTGGSVSTLTIQRTQQEDSAVYLCASSLRQITGELFFGEGSRLTVL.

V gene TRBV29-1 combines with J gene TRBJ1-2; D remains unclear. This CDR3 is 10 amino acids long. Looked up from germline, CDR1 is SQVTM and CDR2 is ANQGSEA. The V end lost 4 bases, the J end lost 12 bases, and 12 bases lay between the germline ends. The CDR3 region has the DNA TGCAGCGTTGTGACGCCGGCGGACACCTTC. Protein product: CSVVTPADTF.

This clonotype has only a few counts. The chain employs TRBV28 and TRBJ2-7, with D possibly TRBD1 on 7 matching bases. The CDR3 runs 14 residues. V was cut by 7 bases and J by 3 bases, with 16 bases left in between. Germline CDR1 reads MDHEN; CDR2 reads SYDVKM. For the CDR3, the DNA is TGTGCCAGCACCGAGGGGGGACAGTACTACGAGCAGTACTTC. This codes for CASTEGGQYYEQYF.

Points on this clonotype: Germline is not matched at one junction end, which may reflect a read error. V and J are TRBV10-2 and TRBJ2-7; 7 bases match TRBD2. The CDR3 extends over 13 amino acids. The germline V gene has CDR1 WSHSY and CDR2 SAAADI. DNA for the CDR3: TGTGCCAGCAGTTTGGGACTACGGGACGAGCAGTACTTC. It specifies CASSLGLRDEQYF.

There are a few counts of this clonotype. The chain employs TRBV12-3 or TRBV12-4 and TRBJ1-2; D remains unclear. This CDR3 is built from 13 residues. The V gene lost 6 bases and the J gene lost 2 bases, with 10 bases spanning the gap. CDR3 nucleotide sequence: TGTGCCAGCAGACCGCTACAGAACTATGGCTACACCTTC. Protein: CASRPLQNYGYTF.

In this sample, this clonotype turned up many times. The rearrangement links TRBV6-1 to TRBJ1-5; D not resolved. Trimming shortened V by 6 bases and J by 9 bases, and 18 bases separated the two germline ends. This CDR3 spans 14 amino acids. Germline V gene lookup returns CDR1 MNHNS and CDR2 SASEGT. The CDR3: CASSDFGMGGPQHF. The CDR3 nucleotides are TGTGCCAGCAGCGACTTCGGAATGGGTGGGCCCCAGCATTTT.

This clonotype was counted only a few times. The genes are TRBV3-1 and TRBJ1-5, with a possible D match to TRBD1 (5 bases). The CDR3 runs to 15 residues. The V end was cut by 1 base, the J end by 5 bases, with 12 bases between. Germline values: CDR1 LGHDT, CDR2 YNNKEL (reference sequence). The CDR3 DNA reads TGTGCCAGCAGCCAAGGCTTTCAGGGATATCAGCCCCAGCATTTT. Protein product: CASSQGFQGYQPQHF.

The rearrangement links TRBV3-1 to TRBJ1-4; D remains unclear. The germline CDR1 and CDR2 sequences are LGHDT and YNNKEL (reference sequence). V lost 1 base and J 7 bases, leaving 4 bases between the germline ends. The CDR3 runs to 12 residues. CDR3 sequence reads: CASSQGAEKLFF. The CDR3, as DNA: TGTGCCAGCAGCCAAGGTGCTGAAAAACTGTTTTTT.

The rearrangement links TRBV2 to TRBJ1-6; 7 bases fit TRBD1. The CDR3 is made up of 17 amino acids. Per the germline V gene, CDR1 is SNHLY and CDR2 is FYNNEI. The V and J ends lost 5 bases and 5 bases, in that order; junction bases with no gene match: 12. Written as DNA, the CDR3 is TGTGCCAGCAGTACCCACTTCCCGGGACAGAATAATTCACCCCTCCACTTT. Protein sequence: CASSTHFPGQNNSPLHF.

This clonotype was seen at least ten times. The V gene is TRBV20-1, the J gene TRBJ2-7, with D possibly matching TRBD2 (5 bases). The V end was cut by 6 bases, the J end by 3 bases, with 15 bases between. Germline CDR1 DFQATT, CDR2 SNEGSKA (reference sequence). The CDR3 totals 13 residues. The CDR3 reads CSAAGVGGYEQYF. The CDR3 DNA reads TGCAGTGCCGCGGGTGTCGGAGGCTACGAGCAGTACTTC.

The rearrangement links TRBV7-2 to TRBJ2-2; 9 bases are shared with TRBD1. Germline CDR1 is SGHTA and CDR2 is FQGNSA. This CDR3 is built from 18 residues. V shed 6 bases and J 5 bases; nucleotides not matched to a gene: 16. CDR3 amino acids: CASSSTPNTGGWTGELFF. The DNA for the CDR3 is TGTGCCAGCAGTTCAACCCCCAATACAGGGGGCTGGACCGGGGAGCTGTTTTTT.

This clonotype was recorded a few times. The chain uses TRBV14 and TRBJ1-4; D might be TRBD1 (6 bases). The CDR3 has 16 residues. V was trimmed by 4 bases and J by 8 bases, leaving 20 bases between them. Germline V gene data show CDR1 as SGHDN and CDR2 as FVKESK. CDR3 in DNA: TGTGCCAGCAGCCCACGAGACAGGCTAGCGGGCGAAAAACTGTTTTTT. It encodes CASSPRDRLAGEKLFF.

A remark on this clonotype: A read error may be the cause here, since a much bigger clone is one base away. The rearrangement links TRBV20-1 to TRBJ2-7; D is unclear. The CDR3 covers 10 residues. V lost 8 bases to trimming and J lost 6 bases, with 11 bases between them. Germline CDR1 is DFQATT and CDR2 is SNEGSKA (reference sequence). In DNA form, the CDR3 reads TGCAGTTGTTATAGGGCCGAGCAGTACTTC. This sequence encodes CSCYRAEQYF.

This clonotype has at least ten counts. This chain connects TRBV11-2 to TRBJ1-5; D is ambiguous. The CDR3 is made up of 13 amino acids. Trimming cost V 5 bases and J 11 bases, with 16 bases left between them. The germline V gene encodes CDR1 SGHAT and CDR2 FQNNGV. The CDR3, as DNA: TGTGCCAGCAGCCTGGAGGTGGACTTGTCCCAGCATTTT. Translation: CASSLEVDLSQHF. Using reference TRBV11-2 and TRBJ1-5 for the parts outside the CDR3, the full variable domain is EAGVAQSPRYKIIEKRQSVAFWCNPISGHATLYWYQQILGQGPKLLIQFQNNGVVDDSQLPKDRFSAERLKGVDSTLKIQPAKLEDSAVYLCASSLEVDLSQHFGDGTRLSIL.

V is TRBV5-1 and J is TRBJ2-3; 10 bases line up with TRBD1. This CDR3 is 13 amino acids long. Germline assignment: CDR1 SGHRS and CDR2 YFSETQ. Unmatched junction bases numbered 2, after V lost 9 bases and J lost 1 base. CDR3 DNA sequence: TGCGCCACCGGACAGGGGGGCACAGATACGCAGTATTTT. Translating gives CATGQGGTDTQYF.

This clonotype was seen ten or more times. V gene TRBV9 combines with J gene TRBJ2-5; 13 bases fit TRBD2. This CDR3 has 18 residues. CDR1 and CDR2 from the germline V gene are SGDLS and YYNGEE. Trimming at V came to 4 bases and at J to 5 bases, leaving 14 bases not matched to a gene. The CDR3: CASSTTGLAGYGGETQYF. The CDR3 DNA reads TGTGCCAGCAGCACCACGGGACTAGCGGGATATGGTGGGGAGACCCAGTACTTC. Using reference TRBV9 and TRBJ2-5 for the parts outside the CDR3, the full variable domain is DSGVTQTPKHLITATGQRVTLRCSPRSGDLSVYWYQQSLDQGLQFLIQYYNGEERAKGNILERFSAQQFPDLHSELNLSSLELGDSALYFCASSTTGLAGYGGETQYFGPGTRLLVL.

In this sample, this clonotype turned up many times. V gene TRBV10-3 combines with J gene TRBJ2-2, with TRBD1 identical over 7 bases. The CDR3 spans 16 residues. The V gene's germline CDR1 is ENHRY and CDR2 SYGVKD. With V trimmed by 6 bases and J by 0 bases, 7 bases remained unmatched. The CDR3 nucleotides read TGTGCCATCAGAGGTTCCGGGACAGCGAACACCGGGGAGCTGTTTTTT. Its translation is CAIRGSGTANTGELFF.